This entry is about one T cell receptor beta chain. Antigen unknown. These data come from a study of post-analysis software for immune sequencing data. Broader study findings: Patients had higher frequencies than controls of five TRBV segments, including TRBV5-6, TRBV5-1 and TRBV20-1. Relative to controls, patients with multiple sclerosis showed significantly lower normalized Chao1 diversity.

The authors incorporated unique molecular identifiers into the TCR beta cDNA libraries. T cells numbering roughly 1 to 11 million yielded cDNA molecules that totaled approximately 500,000. Each CDR3 protein gets one entry after TCRdb re-called the PCR reads with MiXCR. This table holds hundreds of thousands of distinct CDR3 sequences, roughly three fifths found once. The CDR3 has 14 residues. V lost 4 bases to trimming and J lost 7 bases, with 16 bases between them. CDR1 and CDR2 (germline): MGHDK, SYGVNS. Specimen: blood. The receptor was derived from a girl aged 2 to 9 with multiple sclerosis. V and J are TRBV25-1 and TRBJ2-5; tentative D call: TRBD1 (5 bases). CDR3: CASSGDWGKWTQYF. Here the CDR3 DNA reads TGTGCCAGCAGTGGTGACTGGGGCAAGTGGACCCAGTACTTC.